These 30 T cell receptor beta chains were all obtained from the same sample, sequenced in a study of blood T cell repertoires in COVID-19. Produced via immunoSEQ multiplex PCR; TCRdb's table is partial and in-frame only. This sample yields around 150,000 clones, of which about 87% are seen a single time; 2% to 2.5% belongs to the top ten. Sequencing used peripheral blood. These receptors came from a man aged 45-65 years with active COVID-19.

The V and J genes are TRBV7-2 and TRBJ2-3; D gene ambiguous. Germline CDR1 reads SGHTA; CDR2 reads FQGNSA. The CDR3 contains 13 residues. Trimming took off 2 bases at V and 3 bases at J, with 6 bases between the two ends. The CDR3 DNA is TGTGCCAGCAGCTTACCAGTGACAGATACGCAGTATTTT. Amino acid sequence: CASSLPVTDTQYF. Variable domain in full (rest from reference TRBV7-2 and TRBJ2-3): GAGVSQSPSNKVTEKGKDVELRCDPISGHTALYWYRQSLGQGLEFLIYFQGNSAPDKSGLPSDRFSAERTGGSVSTLTIQRTQQEDSAVYLCASSLPVTDTQYFGPGTRLTVL.

V gene TRBV19 combines with J gene TRBJ1-2; D is perhaps TRBD1 (5 bases). V gave up 10 bases and J gave up 4 bases, with 22 bases separating them. The CDR3 contains 15 residues. Germline loops: CDR1 LNHDA, CDR2 SQIVND (reference sequence). CDR3 amino acids: CATPKGGRVGYGYTF. The CDR3 bases are TGTGCCACCCCAAAGGGAGGCAGGGTTGGCTATGGCTACACCTTC. Complete variable domain (other parts from reference TRBV19 and TRBJ1-2): DGGITQSPKYLFRKEGQNVTLSCEQNLNHDAMYWYRQDPGQGLRLIYYSQIVNDFQKGDIAEGYSVSREKKESFPLTVTSAQKNPTAFYLCATPKGGRVGYGYTFGSGTRLTVV.

A remark on this clone: Other nucleotide sequences in the sample specify the same CDR3. This rearrangement joins TRBV19 to TRBJ2-1, with 11 bases matching TRBD1. V dropped 5 bases and J dropped 4; count of bases not matched to a gene: 7. The germline CDR1 and CDR2 sequences are LNHDA and SQIVND (reference sequence). The CDR3 runs 16 residues. CDR3 sequence reads: CASSSRTGGSYNEQFF. The CDR3 DNA sequence: TGTGCCAGTAGTTCCCGGACAGGGGGCTCTTACAATGAGCAGTTCTTC.

This clone was recorded once. The gene calls are TRBV21-1 and TRBJ1-2; no check of the table's D call, TRBD1, against the DNA was made. TRBV21-1 corresponds to a pseudogene. The CDR3 is made up of 14 amino acids. The CDR3 reads CASTHSPIRHGYTF. The DNA of the CDR3 is TGTGCCAGCACACACAGCCCCATTAGGCATGGCTACACCTTC.

The V gene is TRBV20-1, the J gene TRBJ1-5; D uncertain. V dropped 3 bases and J dropped 1 base, with 7 bases sitting between them. The CDR3 sequence is 13 residues long. In germline, CDR1 is DFQATT, CDR2 SNEGSKA (reference sequence). CDR3 sequence: CSASSRSNQPQHF. CDR3 sequence (DNA): TGCAGTGCTAGTTCGAGAAGCAATCAGCCCCAGCATTTT.

This clone was counted a few times. The V and J genes are TRBV28 and TRBJ2-7; TRBD1 matches 7 bases. CDR1 and CDR2 from the germline V gene are MDHEN and SYDVKM. The CDR3 runs to 13 residues. The V and J ends lost 6 bases and 4 bases, in that order; junction bases with no gene match: 6. The CDR3 here is CASRTGTIYEQYF. For the CDR3, the DNA is TGTGCCAGCAGGACAGGGACGATTTACGAGCAGTACTTC.

This sequence joins TRBV30 and TRBJ2-2, with 14 bases aligning to TRBD2. V was pared by 4 bases and J by 5 bases, with 9 bases of the junction left unmatched. The germline gives CDR1 GTSNPN, CDR2 SVGIG (reference sequence). The CDR3 totals 17 residues. This CDR3 is CAWTRLAGGPRTGELFF. DNA for the CDR3: TGTGCCTGGACCCGACTAGCGGGGGGGCCAAGGACCGGGGAGCTGTTTTTT.

In DNA form, the CDR3 reads TGTGCCAGCAGCCAAGAAAGCGGGCCCTTCCGAGAGCAGTACTTC. This translates into CASSQESGPFREQYF. The V gene is TRBV3-1 (or the pseudogene TRBV3-2), the J gene TRBJ2-7, with D tentatively TRBD2 (6 bases). Between the trimmed V and J ends, which lost 0 bases and 7 bases, there was a span of 16 bases. The CDR3 consists of 15 residues. Per the germline V gene, CDR1 is LGHDT and CDR2 is YNNKEL (reference sequence).

This sequence joins TRBV27 and TRBJ2-5; D is undetermined. Germline CDR1 is MNHEY and CDR2 is SMNVEV (reference sequence). Deletions cut 8 bases from V and 7 bases from J, with 11 bases between. CDR3 size: 11 residues. CDR3: CASWPQLTQYF. Written as DNA, the CDR3 is TGTGCCAGCTGGCCTCAATTGACCCAGTACTTC.

V usage is TRBV4-1 and J usage is TRBJ1-2, with a possible D match to TRBD1 (5 bases). The V gene lost 1 base and the J gene lost 7 bases, with 19 bases spanning the gap. Germline CDR1 and CDR2: MGHRA and YSYEKL. The CDR3 consists of 16 residues. The CDR3: CASSQVALDKATGYTF. For the CDR3, the DNA is TGCGCCAGCAGCCAAGTGGCCCTGGACAAAGCGACTGGCTACACCTTC.

The rearrangement joins TRBV11-2 to TRBJ2-5, with no clear D. The CDR3 consists of 15 residues. The V and J ends lost 0 bases and 0 bases respectively, with 8 bases between them. Germline-derived CDR1 and CDR2 are SGHAT and FQNNGV. This chain's CDR3 is CASSLEGRYQETQYF. CDR3 nucleotides: TGTGCCAGCAGCTTAGAGGGCAGGTACCAAGAGACCCAGTACTTC.

The J gene is TRBJ2-1, the V gene TRBV13; D is possibly TRBD1 (5 bases). Between the trimmed V and J ends, which lost 8 bases and 0 bases, there was a span of 11 bases. CDR3 length: 14 residues. Germline V gene lookup returns CDR1 PRHDT and CDR2 FYEKMQ (reference sequence). The CDR3 loop reads CASHRILSYNEQFF. For the CDR3, the DNA is TGTGCCAGCCACAGGATCCTCTCCTACAATGAGCAGTTCTTC.

V gene TRBV4-1 combines with J gene TRBJ1-4, with D uncertain. The CDR3 is 11 amino acids. Looked up from germline, CDR1 is MGHRA and CDR2 is YSYEKL. The V end lost 11 bases, the J end lost 5 bases, and 9 bases lay between the germline ends. This CDR3 is CAARGNEKLFF. For the CDR3, the DNA is TGCGCCGCGCGGGGAAATGAAAAACTGTTTTTT.

This clone was seen at least ten times. The J gene is TRBJ1-2, the V gene TRBV4-3, with 7 bases lining up with TRBD1. The V gene's germline CDR1 is LGHNA and CDR2 YSLEER. The CDR3 extends over 15 amino acids. V lost 0 bases to trimming and J lost 4 bases; unmatched junction nucleotides: 5. Written as DNA, the CDR3 is TGCGCCAGCAGCCAAGAAAGGCAGGGGGGCTATGGCTACACCTTC. Translated, it gives CASSQERQGGYGYTF.

Only one count was recorded for this clone. The genes are TRBV18 and TRBJ2-7; possibly TRBD1 for D (5 bases). Germline CDR1 reads KGHSH; CDR2 reads LQKENI. This CDR3 spans 14 amino acids. Trimming removed 4 bases from V and 5 bases from J, with 15 bases in between. The CDR3 DNA reads as TGTGCCAGCTCACTCGGACAAACCCCGGACGAGCAGTACTTC. Translating it yields CASSLGQTPDEQYF.

The rearrangement uses TRBV7-2 and TRBJ2-2; D is perhaps TRBD1 (5 bases). CDR3 length: 12 amino acids. Deletions cut 1 base from V and 13 bases from J, with 10 bases between. In germline, CDR1 is SGHTA, CDR2 FQGNSA. The CDR3 spells CASSLDVGPLFF. The CDR3 region has the DNA TGTGCCAGCAGCTTAGACGTGGGGCCGCTGTTTTTT.

The chain joins TRBV27 to TRBJ2-3, with TRBD2 identical over 8 bases. Germline V gene sequence: CDR1 MNHEY, CDR2 SMNVEV (reference sequence). The CDR3 has 14 residues. Trimming cost V 3 bases and J 5 bases; bases outside gene matches: 4. The CDR3 DNA is TGTGCCAGCAGTTTCGGGGGGGCTCGAGATACGCAGTATTTT. Protein: CASSFGGARDTQYF.

As to this clone: Distinct nucleotide sequences in the sample also encode this CDR3. The chain couples TRBV7-9 to TRBJ2-3; perhaps TRBD2 as D (6 bases). Trimming removed 2 bases from V and 2 bases from J, with 8 bases in between. Germline V gene sequence: CDR1 SEHNR, CDR2 FQNEAQ (reference sequence). This CDR3 is 14 amino acids long. As DNA, the CDR3 is TGTGCCAGCAGCTTACGGGGGTCCACAGATACGCAGTATTTT. The encoded protein is CASSLRGSTDTQYF. Combining the CDR3 with reference TRBV7-9 and TRBJ2-3 gives the whole variable domain DTGVSQNPRHKITKRGQNVTFRCDPISEHNRLYWYRQTLGQGPEFLTYFQNEAQLEKSRLLSDRFSAERPKGSFSTLEIQRTEQGDSAMYLCASSLRGSTDTQYFGPGTRLTVL.

The rearrangement links TRBV21-1 to TRBJ1-5. TRBV21-1 is a pseudogene locus. The CDR3 length is 15 residues. Written as DNA, the CDR3 is TGTGCCCGTCCCGCGGGGACGGCTAGCAATCAGCCCCAGCATTTT. It specifies CARPAGTASNQPQHF.

V gene TRBV2 combines with J gene TRBJ2-1; D is perhaps TRBD2 (6 bases). This CDR3 spans 14 amino acids. The ends were cut back, 7 bases at V and 8 bases at J, with 18 bases in the middle. Looked up from germline, CDR1 is SNHLY and CDR2 is FYNNEI. The CDR3 DNA is TGTGCCAGCACCTTAGGAGAGGGAGGCCATGAGCAGTTCTTC. Amino acids: CASTLGEGGHEQFF.

The V call is TRBV7-2, the J call TRBJ2-3, with TRBD2 as a possible D gene (6 bases). Germline V CDR1 and CDR2: SGHTA, FQGNSA. The CDR3 loop spans 15 amino acids. Trimming took off 2 bases at V and 1 base at J, with 10 bases between the two ends. DNA of the CDR3: TGTGCCAGCAGCTTAAGGGCGGGGCGCACAGATACGCAGTATTTT. Translated: CASSLRAGRTDTQYF.

V is TRBV27 and J is TRBJ1-1; 9 bases map to TRBD1. The J segment lost 3 bases and the V segment lost 6 bases, leaving 5 bases of the junction unmatched. The germline V gene encodes CDR1 MNHEY and CDR2 SMNVEV (reference sequence). The CDR3 length is 14 residues. The CDR3 DNA reads TGTGCCAGCAGGGTCGGGACAGGGTACACTGAAGCTTTCTTT. Its protein product is CASRVGTGYTEAFF.

The genes are TRBV2 and TRBJ2-6; 7 positions agree with TRBD1. The CDR3 has 18 residues. From germline, CDR1 is SNHLY and CDR2 FYNNEI. The V segment lost 6 bases and the J segment 0 bases; nucleotides outside the gene matches: 11. In DNA, the CDR3 is TGTGCCAGCAGGGTGGACAGGCCTTCATTCTCTGGGGCCAACGTCCTGACTTTC. As protein: CASRVDRPSFSGANVLTF.

As DNA, the CDR3 is TGTGCCAGCACTACATCCGCCAGGGGTGGCTACACCTTC. Protein product: CASTTSARGGYTF. The chain uses TRBV6-5 and TRBJ1-2; tentatively, D is TRBD1 (6 bases). This CDR3 contains 13 residues. The germline CDR1 and CDR2 sequences are MNHEY and SVGAGI. V lost 7 bases, J lost 7 bases, and 16 bases lay in between.

The chain couples TRBV2 to TRBJ2-7, with D perhaps matching TRBD2 (5 bases). V lost 1 base, J lost 3 bases, and 13 bases lay in between. The CDR3 contains 15 residues. Germline loops: CDR1 SNHLY, CDR2 FYNNEI. Here the CDR3 DNA reads TGTGCCAGCAGTGAAGAGCGGATCCTCGTCTACGAGCAGTACTTC. This gives the protein CASSEERILVYEQYF.

This rearrangement joins TRBV5-5 to TRBJ1-2; 8 bases align to TRBD1. Per the germline V gene, CDR1 is SGHKS and CDR2 is YYEKEE (reference sequence). The CDR3 has 13 residues. Trimming at V came to 3 bases and at J to 7 bases, leaving 5 bases not matched to a gene. Written as DNA, the CDR3 is TGTGCCAGCAGCTGGACAGGGCAGGGTGGCTACACCTTC. Residues: CASSWTGQGGYTF.

This chain uses TRBV10-3 with TRBJ2-7, with 7 bases lining up with TRBD2. V trimming: 4 bases; J trimming: 2 bases; junction bases outside the gene matches: 5. The CDR3 sequence is 14 residues long. Germline V gives CDR1 ENHRY, CDR2 SYGVKD. In DNA, the CDR3 is TGTGCCATCAGTGCAGCGGGGTCGACCTACGAGCAGTACTTC. This codes for CAISAAGSTYEQYF.

The chain joins TRBV4-1 to TRBJ2-1; D possibly corresponds to TRBD2 (7 bases). This CDR3 comprises 16 residues. Germline values: CDR1 MGHRA, CDR2 YSYEKL. V lost 2 bases and J 2 bases, leaving 13 bases between the germline ends. The CDR3 spells CASSQREGGTYNEQFF. The CDR3 bases are TGCGCCAGCAGCCAAAGGGAGGGGGGAACCTACAATGAGCAGTTCTTC.

The CDR3 here is CASSHTGTKETQYF. CDR3 bases: TGTGCCAGCAGCCACACAGGGACTAAAGAGACCCAGTACTTC. This chain uses TRBV7-7 with TRBJ2-5, with D perhaps matching TRBD2 (7 bases). The germline gives CDR1 SSHAT, CDR2 FNYEAQ (reference sequence). The V end lost 5 bases, the J end lost 3 bases, and 13 bases lay between the germline ends. The CDR3 covers 14 residues. The full variable domain, rest sourced from reference TRBV7-7 and TRBJ2-5, is GAGVSQSPRYKVTKRGQDVTLRCDPISSHATLYWYQQALGQGPEFLTYFNYEAQPDKSGLPSDRFSAERPEGSISTLTIQRTEQRDSAMYRCASSHTGTKETQYFGPGTRLLVL.

J is TRBJ2-7 and V is TRBV5-4, with TRBD2 matching over 7 bases. Losses at the gene ends were 8 bases for V and 7 bases for J; bases not matched to a gene: 18. The V gene's germline CDR1 is SGHNT and CDR2 YYREEE (reference sequence). This CDR3 spans 15 amino acids. In DNA, the CDR3 is TGTGCCAGTACCTTATGGGGGGGGACTCTCAAGGAGCAGTACTTC. Translation: CASTLWGGTLKEQYF.